The entry that follows covers one T cell receptor beta chain sequence. Its specificity is unknown. Germline assignment: CDR1 SGDLS and CDR2 YYNGEE. The CDR3 consists of 15 residues. With 4 bases clipped from V and 7 bases from J, the junction kept 4 bases outside the gene matches. The sample is drawn from a study of cytomegalovirus exposure and HLA in healthy donors. Study as a whole: Later, an analysis reported that the roughly 120 validation repertoires had used the same platform as the roughly 720 first-cohort repertoires.

TCRdb's copy holds only in-frame clones and misses some; the assay was immunoSEQ multiplex PCR. The sample lists 45,000 to 60,000 clones; approximately 93% were seen once. Donors came from a validation cohort of approximately 110 subjects, distinct from the first 666-subject cohort. General study findings and limits: In vitro work confirmed that a few CMV-associated chains recognize CMV antigens.

This TCR derives from a woman between 18 and 30 years old in good health and CMV-seronegative. This chain joins TRBV9 and TRBJ2-2; 13 nucleotides agree with TRBD2. The source material was PBMCs. CDR3 bases: TGTGCCAGCAGCCCTACTAGCGGGAGGGTCGGGGAGCTGTTTTTT. Amino acids: CASSPTSGRVGELFF.